This entry concerns a single T cell receptor (beta chain). The entry originates in a study of T cell responses to AZD1222 COVID-19 vaccine. Trimming shortened V by 10 bases and J by 1 base, and 13 bases separated the two germline ends. This CDR3 has 13 amino acids. Germline-derived CDR1 and CDR2 are LNHDA and SQIVND (reference sequence). Sequencing used immunoSEQ multiplex PCR; TCRdb keeps in-frame clones, though not all of them. The table shows about 69,000 clones, with roughly 85% occurring only once. The sequenced sample was peripheral blood, obtained on day 0 of AZD1222 vaccination. The gene calls are TRBV19 and TRBJ1-1; D is unresolved. The clonotype was recovered from an adult in good health. The CDR3: CATRLSGNTEAFF. The CDR3 region has the DNA TGTGCCACGCGGTTGTCGGGGAACACTGAAGCTTTCTTT.